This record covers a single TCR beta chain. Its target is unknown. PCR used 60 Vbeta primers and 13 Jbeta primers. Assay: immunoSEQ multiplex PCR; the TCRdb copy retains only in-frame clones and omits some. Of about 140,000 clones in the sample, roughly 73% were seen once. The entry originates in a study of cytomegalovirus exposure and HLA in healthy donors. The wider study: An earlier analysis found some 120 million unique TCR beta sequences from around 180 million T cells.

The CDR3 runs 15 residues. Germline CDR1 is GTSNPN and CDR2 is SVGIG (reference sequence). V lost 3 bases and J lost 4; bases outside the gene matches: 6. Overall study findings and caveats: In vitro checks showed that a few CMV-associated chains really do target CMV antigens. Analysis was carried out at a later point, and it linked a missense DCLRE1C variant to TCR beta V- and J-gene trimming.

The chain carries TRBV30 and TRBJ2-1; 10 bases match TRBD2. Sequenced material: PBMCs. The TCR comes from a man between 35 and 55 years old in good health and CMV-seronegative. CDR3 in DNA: TGTGCCTGGAGGGAGCGGGGGGGCAGTTACAATGAGCAGTTCTTC. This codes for CAWRERGGSYNEQFF.